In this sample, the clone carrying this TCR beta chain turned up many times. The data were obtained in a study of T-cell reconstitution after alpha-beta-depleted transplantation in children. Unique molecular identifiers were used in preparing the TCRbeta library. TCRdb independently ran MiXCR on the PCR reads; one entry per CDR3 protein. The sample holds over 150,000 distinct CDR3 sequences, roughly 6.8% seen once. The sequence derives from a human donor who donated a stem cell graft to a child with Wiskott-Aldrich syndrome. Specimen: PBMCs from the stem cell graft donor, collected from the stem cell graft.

CDR3 sequence (DNA): TGTGCCAGCAGTGCGTCGGCAACTAATGAAAAACTGTTTTTT. Translation: CASSASATNEKLFF. This chain connects TRBV6-1 to TRBJ1-4; D is unclear. Germline V gene lookup returns CDR1 MNHNS and CDR2 SASEGT. This CDR3 is 14 amino acids long. Trimming removed 4 bases at V and 0 bases at J, with 6 bases between.